This T cell receptor (beta chain) was recorded in a study of CD8 T cells in Susac syndrome. This CDR3 is built from 15 residues. Per germline, CDR1 SGHTA and CDR2 FQGNSA. V gave up 7 bases and J gave up 4 bases; unmatched junction bases: 10. The RNA, about 0.45 to 1 ug, was put through reverse transcription using random hexamers. TCRdb passed the immunoSEQ multiplex PCR reads through MiXCR, listing each CDR3 protein once. Here the sample spans 150,000 to 200,000 distinct CDR3 sequences, approximately 92% being singletons. The gene calls are TRBV7-2 and TRBJ2-3; 8 bases fit TRBD2. The sequenced sample was CD4+ T cells from PBMCs. This clonotype was obtained from a human donor in good health. As DNA, the CDR3 is TGTGCCAGCACCCTAGCGGGCATTCAGGCAGATACGCAGTATTTT. It codes for CASTLAGIQADTQYF.